These 15 T cell receptor beta chains came from one sample sequenced in a study of CD8+ T cells in alopecia areata (dated by TCRdb to the late 2010s). According to the study, the label for this sample's time point signals: about 4 weeks on oral tofacitinib. The sample's treatment or condition, from its label and the paper: oral pan-JAK inhibitor, 5-10 mg twice daily. The method behind the library was the immunoSEQ multiplex PCR assay. To provide template for TCR sequencing, every sample had RNA extracted and reverse transcribed into cDNA. Imported from immuneACCESS, the table was reduced by TCRdb to in-frame sequences with V and J called. These copies leave out some clones; in studies compared against another copy, an unresolved V gene accounts for under half, and the cause of the remainder is not known. Recorded for this sample are about 140,000 clones; 82% of them occurred a single time. The ten biggest clones cover more than 20% of the sample.

This sample comprised CD8+ T cells sorted from blood, obtained at week 4, from a patient treated with tofacitinib. The receptors come from a human donor with alopecia areata.

The J gene is TRBJ2-7, the V gene TRBV7-9, with D possibly TRBD1 on 5 matching bases. The CDR3 sequence is 13 residues long. Germline V CDR1 and CDR2: SEHNR, FQNEAQ (reference sequence). V lost 1 base and J lost 7, with 11 bases in between. The CDR3 DNA reads TGTGCCAGCAGCTTAGAAGGGGCCCGAGAGCAGTACTTC. It translates to CASSLEGAREQYF.

The chain has TRBV10-3 and TRBJ1-3; D not certain. The CDR3 is made up of 14 amino acids. Deletions cut 10 bases from V and 0 bases from J, with 13 bases between. Germline loops: CDR1 ENHRY, CDR2 SYGVKD. DNA for the CDR3: TGTGCCACCTATGTTGGGCCCTCTGGAAACACCATATATTTT. Encoded protein: CATYVGPSGNTIYF.

This clone was detected only a few times. The chain carries TRBV27 and TRBJ1-2; no definite D call. Germline V CDR1 and CDR2: MNHEY, SMNVEV (reference sequence). V gave up 4 bases and J gave up 4 bases, with 10 bases separating them. CDR3 length equals 13 residues. The DNA for the CDR3 is TGTGCCAGCAGTTCTATTAATAGCTATGGCTACACCTTC. Its translation is CASSSINSYGYTF.

V usage is TRBV7-3 and J usage is TRBJ2-5; TRBD2 is a possible D gene (6 bases). Per germline, CDR1 SGHTA and CDR2 FQGTGA. V lost 5 bases to trimming and J lost 4 bases, with 17 bases between them. The CDR3 runs to 15 residues. The CDR3 region has the DNA TGTGCCAGCAGCATTAGCGGTGGCAGGGCAGAGACCCAGTACTTC. This sequence encodes CASSISGGRAETQYF.

The chain links TRBV7-9 to TRBJ2-7; 9 bases match TRBD1. Germline V gene lookup returns CDR1 SEHNR and CDR2 FQNEAQ (reference sequence). This CDR3 has 15 residues. V lost 5 bases to trimming and J lost 4 bases; unmatched junction nucleotides: 9. The CDR3 is CASSPDRGTRYEQYF. The CDR3 nucleotides are TGTGCCAGCAGCCCCGACAGGGGGACGCGGTACGAGCAGTACTTC.

V usage is TRBV13 and J usage is TRBJ2-5; possible D gene TRBD1, 5 bases. This CDR3 is built from 17 residues. V lost 1 base to trimming and J lost 2 bases, with 17 bases between them. From germline, CDR1 is PRHDT and CDR2 FYEKMQ (reference sequence). The CDR3 reads CASSLVSSDSYQETQYF. The DNA for the CDR3 is TGTGCCAGCAGCTTAGTTTCCTCAGACAGCTATCAAGAGACCCAGTACTTC. The full variable domain, in which reference TRBV13 and TRBJ2-5 provide the parts outside the CDR3, is AAGVIQSPRHLIKEKRETATLKCYPIPRHDTVYWYQQGPGQDPQFLISFYEKMQSDKGSIPDRFSAQQFSDYHSELNMSSLELGDSALYFCASSLVSSDSYQETQYFGPGTRLLVL.

The chain carries TRBV29-1 and TRBJ2-1; TRBD1 aligns across 9 bases. Germline CDR1 is SQVTM and CDR2 is ANQGSEA. CDR3 size: 15 residues. V shed 7 bases, J shed 3 bases, and the junction held 10 bases outside the gene matches. CDR3 DNA: TGCAGCGCCCACGCGGACAGGGGCTTCTACAATGAGCAGTTCTTC. Its translation is CSAHADRGFYNEQFF.

This rearrangement joins TRBV14 to TRBJ2-1; D call uncertain. CDR1 is SGHDN and CDR2 is FVKESK in the germline V gene. Between the trimmed V and J ends, which lost 5 bases and 5 bases, there was a span of 16 bases. CDR3 size: 15 residues. The CDR3 sequence is CASSSHIVGHNEQFF. DNA of the CDR3: TGTGCCAGCAGCTCACATATAGTCGGCCACAATGAGCAGTTCTTC. Together with reference TRBV14 and TRBJ2-1, the CDR3 gives the full variable domain: EAGVTQFPSHSVIEKGQTVTLRCDPISGHDNLYWYRRVMGKEIKFLLHFVKESKQDESGMPNNRFLAERTGGTYSTLKVQPAELEDSGVYFCASSSHIVGHNEQFFGPGTRLTVL.

This clone was recorded only once. The chain couples TRBV5-4 to TRBJ2-3; 10 nucleotides match TRBD2. J was trimmed by 3 bases and V by 3 bases; bases with no gene match: 4. CDR1 is SGHNT and CDR2 is YYREEE in the germline V gene (reference sequence). CDR3 size: 15 residues. For the CDR3, the DNA is TGTGCCAGCAGCTATCCGGGACTAGCGACAGATACGCAGTATTTT. Residues: CASSYPGLATDTQYF.

The chain uses TRBV30 and TRBJ2-7; a possible D gene is TRBD2 (5 bases). The CDR3 consists of 13 residues. Trimming removed 1 base from V and 7 bases from J, with 14 bases in between. CDR1 is GTSNPN and CDR2 is SVGIG in the germline V gene (reference sequence). CDR3 bases: TGTGCCTGGAGTGACAGTCACACGGGGGAGCAGTACTTC. Its protein product is CAWSDSHTGEQYF.

The chain links TRBV5-6 to TRBJ2-1; D gene unclear. CDR1 and CDR2 from the germline V gene are SGHDT and YYEEEE. Trimming took off 0 bases at V and 14 bases at J, with 12 bases between the two ends. CDR3 length equals 12 residues. CDR3 coding DNA: TGTGCCAGCAGCTTGGCCGCGACATTGGAGTTCTTC. Amino acid sequence: CASSLAATLEFF.

V and J are TRBV27 and TRBJ2-1, with D maybe TRBD2 (6 bases). The CDR3 length is 17 residues. CDR1 MNHEY and CDR2 SMNVEV come from the germline V gene (reference sequence). V gave up 5 bases and J gave up 3 bases, with 20 bases separating them. In DNA, the CDR3 is TGTGCCAGCAGTCCCGCCTCAGGACTAAAGTTCTACAATGAGCAGTTCTTC. It encodes CASSPASGLKFYNEQFF.

Of note for this clone: Relative to the germline gene, one junction end is altered; a read error may explain this. The V gene is TRBV7-7, the J gene TRBJ2-1; D call uncertain. CDR1 is SSHAT and CDR2 is FNYEAQ in the germline V gene (reference sequence). The CDR3 is 12 amino acids. The DNA of the CDR3 is TGTGCTAGCAGCTTACCCGCTGGTCCGGGGTTCTTC. This sequence encodes CASSLPAGPGFF.

The V gene is TRBV6-5, the J gene TRBJ2-5, with 8 bases that match TRBD1. Germline lookup yields CDR1 MNHEY and CDR2 SVGAGI. The CDR3 loop spans 15 amino acids. V gave up 6 bases and J gave up 2 bases; unmatched junction bases: 8. The CDR3 region is CASRAGTGLQETQYF. The CDR3, as DNA: TGTGCCAGCAGAGCCGGGACAGGCCTACAAGAGACCCAGTACTTC.

This clone was counted a single time. The J gene is TRBJ2-1, the V gene TRBV5-4, with D unresolved. There are 13 residues in the CDR3. Germline V gene data show CDR1 as SGHNT and CDR2 as YYREEE (reference sequence). Trimming cost V 3 bases and J 6 bases, with 10 bases left between them. CDR3 DNA sequence: TGTGCCAGCAGCTCCACTTCGCTCAATGAGCAGTTCTTC. Its protein is CASSSTSLNEQFF. Together with reference TRBV5-4 and TRBJ2-1, the CDR3 gives the full variable domain: ETGVTQSPTHLIKTRGQQVTLRCSSQSGHNTVSWYQQALGQGPQFIFQYYREEENGRGNFPPRFSGLQFPNYSSELNVNALELDDSALYLCASSSTSLNEQFFGPGTRLTVL.